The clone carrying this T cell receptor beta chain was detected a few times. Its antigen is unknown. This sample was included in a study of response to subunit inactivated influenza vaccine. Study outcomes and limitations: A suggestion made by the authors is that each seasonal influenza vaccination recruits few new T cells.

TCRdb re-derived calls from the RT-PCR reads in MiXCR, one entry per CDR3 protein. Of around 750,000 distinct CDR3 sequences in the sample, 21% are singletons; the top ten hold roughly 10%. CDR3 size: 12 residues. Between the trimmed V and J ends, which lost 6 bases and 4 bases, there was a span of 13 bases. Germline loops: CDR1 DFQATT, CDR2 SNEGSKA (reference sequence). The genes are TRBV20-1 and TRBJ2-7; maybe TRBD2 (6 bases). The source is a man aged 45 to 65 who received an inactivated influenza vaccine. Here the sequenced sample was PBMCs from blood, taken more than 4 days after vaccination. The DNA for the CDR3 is TGCAGTGCGCCGAAAAGCGGGTACGAGCAGTACTTC. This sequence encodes CSAPKSGYEQYF.